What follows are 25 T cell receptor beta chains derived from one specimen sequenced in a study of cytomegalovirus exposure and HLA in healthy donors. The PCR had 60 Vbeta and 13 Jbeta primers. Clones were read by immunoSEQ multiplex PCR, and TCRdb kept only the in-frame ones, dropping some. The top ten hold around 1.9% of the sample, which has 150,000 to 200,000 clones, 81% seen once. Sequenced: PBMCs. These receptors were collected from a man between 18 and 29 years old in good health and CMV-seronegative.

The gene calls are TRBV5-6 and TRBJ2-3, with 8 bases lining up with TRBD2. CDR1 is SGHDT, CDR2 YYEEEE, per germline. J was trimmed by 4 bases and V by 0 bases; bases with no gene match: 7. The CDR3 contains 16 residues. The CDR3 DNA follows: TGTGCCAGCAGCTTGGTAGGCGGGAGGTTGGCAGATACGCAGTATTTT. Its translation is CASSLVGGRLADTQYF. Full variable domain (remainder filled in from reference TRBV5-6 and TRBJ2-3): DAGVTQSPTHLIKTRGQQVTLRCSPKSGHDTVSWYQQALGQGPQFIFQYYEEEERQRGNFPDRFSGHQFPNYSSELNVNALLLGDSALYLCASSLVGGRLADTQYFGPGTRLTVL.

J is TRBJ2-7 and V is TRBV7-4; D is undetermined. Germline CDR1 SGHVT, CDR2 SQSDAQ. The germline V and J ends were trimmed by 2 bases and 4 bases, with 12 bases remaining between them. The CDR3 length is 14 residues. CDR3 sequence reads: CASSLRLLPYEQYF. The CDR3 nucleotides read TGTGCCAGCAGCTTACGACTGTTGCCTTACGAGCAGTACTTC.

The CDR3 region is CASSYPGGLLNYEQYF. CDR3 bases: TGTGCCAGCAGCTACCCGGGGGGGTTACTCAACTACGAGCAGTACTTC. The chain is built from TRBV5-6 and TRBJ2-7; TRBD2 agrees at 8 bases. The CDR3 has 16 amino acids. Germline V gene sequence: CDR1 SGHDT, CDR2 YYEEEE. The trim removed 3 bases at V and 3 bases at J, leaving 11 bases unmatched.

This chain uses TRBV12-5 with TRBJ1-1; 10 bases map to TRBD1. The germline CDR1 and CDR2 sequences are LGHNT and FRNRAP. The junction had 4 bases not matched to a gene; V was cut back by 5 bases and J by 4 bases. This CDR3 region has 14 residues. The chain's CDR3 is CASGIWTGGTEAFF. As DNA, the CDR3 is TGTGCTAGTGGTATTTGGACAGGGGGCACTGAAGCTTTCTTT.

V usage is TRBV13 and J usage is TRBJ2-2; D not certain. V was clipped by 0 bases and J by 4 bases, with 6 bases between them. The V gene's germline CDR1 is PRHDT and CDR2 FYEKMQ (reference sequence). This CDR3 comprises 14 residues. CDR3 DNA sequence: TGTGCCAGCAGCTTAGGACCGAGCACCGGGGAGCTGTTTTTT. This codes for CASSLGPSTGELFF.

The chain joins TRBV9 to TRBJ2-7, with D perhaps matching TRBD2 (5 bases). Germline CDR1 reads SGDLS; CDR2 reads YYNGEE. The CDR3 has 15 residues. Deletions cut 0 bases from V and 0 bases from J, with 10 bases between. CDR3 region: CASSVASGYSYEQYF. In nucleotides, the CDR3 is TGTGCCAGCAGCGTAGCTTCGGGGTACTCCTACGAGCAGTACTTC.

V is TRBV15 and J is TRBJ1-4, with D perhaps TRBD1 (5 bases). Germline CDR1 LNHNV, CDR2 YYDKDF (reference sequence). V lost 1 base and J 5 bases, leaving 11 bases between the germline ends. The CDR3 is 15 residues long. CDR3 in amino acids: CATSRVRGTNEKLFF. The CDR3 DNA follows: TGTGCCACCAGCAGAGTTCGGGGGACGAATGAAAAACTGTTTTTT.

The CDR3 loop reads CASSYGAGSNQPQHF. Here the CDR3 DNA reads TGTGCCAGCAGTTACGGGGCGGGGAGCAATCAGCCCCAGCATTTT. The chain joins TRBV6-5 to TRBJ1-5, with D perhaps TRBD1 (5 bases). The CDR3 is 15 residues long. Germline V gene sequence: CDR1 MNHEY, CDR2 SVGAGI. Trimming cost V 2 bases and J 1 base, with 9 bases left between them.

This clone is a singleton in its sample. CDR3 coding DNA: TGTGCCAGCTCACCGTCGGGACAGGGTAGCTCCTACGAGCAGTACTTC. Translating it yields CASSPSGQGSSYEQYF. The chain carries TRBV18 and TRBJ2-7; 9 bases fit TRBD1. The CDR3 has 16 residues. V lost 3 bases, J lost 0 bases, and 6 bases stayed unmatched. CDR1 is KGHSH and CDR2 is LQKENI in the germline V gene.

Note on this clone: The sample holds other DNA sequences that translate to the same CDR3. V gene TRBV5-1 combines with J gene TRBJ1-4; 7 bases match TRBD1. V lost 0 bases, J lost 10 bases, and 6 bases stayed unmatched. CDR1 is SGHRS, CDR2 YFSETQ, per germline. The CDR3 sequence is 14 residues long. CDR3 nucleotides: TGCGCCAGCAGCTTGGGACAGGGATCTGGAAAACTGTTTTTT. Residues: CASSLGQGSGKLFF.

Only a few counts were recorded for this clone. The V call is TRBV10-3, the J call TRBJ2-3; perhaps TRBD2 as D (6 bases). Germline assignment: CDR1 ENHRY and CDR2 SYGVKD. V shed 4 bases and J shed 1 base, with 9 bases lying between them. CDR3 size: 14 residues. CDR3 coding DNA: TGTGCCATCAGTGGGAGGGAACGCACAGATACGCAGTATTTT. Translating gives CAISGRERTDTQYF.

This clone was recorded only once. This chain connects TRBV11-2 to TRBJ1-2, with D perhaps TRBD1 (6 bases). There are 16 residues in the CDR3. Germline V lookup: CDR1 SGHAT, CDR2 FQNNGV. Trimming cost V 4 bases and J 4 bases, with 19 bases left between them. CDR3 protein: CASSSSGGPFRYGYTF. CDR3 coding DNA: TGTGCCAGCAGCTCCTCGGGGGGGCCATTTCGCTATGGCTACACCTTC.

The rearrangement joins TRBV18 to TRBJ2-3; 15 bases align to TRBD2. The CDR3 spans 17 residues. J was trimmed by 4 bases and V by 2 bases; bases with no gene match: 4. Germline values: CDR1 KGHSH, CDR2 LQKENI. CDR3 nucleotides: TGTGCCAGCTCACCAGGGACTAGCGGGAGGAGGTCAGATACGCAGTATTTT. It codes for CASSPGTSGRRSDTQYF.

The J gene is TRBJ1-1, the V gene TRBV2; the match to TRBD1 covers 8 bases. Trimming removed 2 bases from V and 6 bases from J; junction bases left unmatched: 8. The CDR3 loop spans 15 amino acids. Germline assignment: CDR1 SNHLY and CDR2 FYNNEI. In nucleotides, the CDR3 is TGTGCCAGCAGTGAATTGCAGGGGGCGCCGGCTGAAGCTTTCTTT. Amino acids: CASSELQGAPAEAFF.

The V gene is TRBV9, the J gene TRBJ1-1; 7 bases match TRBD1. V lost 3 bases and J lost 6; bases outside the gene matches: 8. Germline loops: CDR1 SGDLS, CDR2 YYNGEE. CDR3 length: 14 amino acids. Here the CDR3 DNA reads TGTGCCAGCAGCGAAATAACAGGGGTTTCTGAAGCTTTCTTT. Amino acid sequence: CASSEITGVSEAFF.

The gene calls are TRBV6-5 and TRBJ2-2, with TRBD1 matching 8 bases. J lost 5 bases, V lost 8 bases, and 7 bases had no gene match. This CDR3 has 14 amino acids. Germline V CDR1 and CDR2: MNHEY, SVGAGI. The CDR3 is CASLGTGRTGELFF. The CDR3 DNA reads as TGTGCCAGCCTTGGGACAGGTAGAACCGGGGAGCTGTTTTTT.

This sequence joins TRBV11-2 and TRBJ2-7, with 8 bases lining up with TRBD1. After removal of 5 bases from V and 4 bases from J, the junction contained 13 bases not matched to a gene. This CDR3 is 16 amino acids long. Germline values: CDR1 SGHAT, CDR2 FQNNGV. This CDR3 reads CASSPVRAGGGYEQYF. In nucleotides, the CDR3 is TGTGCCAGCAGCCCCGTCAGGGCAGGGGGCGGTTACGAGCAGTACTTC.

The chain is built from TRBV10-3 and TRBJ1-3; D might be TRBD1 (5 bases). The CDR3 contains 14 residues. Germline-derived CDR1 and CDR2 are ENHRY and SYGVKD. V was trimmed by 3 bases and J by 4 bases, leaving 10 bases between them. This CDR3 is CAISDRGVGNTIYF. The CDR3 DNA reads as TGTGCCATCAGTGATCGGGGGGTAGGAAACACCATATATTTT.

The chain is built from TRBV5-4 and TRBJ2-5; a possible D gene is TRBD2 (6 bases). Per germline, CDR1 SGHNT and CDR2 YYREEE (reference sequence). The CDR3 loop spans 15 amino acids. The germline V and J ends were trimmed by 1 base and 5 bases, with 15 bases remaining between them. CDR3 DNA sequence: TGTGCCAGCAGCTTGAGGGTCGGGAGCGTGGAGACCCAGTACTTC. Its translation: CASSLRVGSVETQYF.

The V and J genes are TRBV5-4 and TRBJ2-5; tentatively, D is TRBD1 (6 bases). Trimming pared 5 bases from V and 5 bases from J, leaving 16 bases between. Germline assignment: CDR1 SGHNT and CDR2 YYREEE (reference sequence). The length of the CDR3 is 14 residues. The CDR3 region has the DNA TGTGCCAGCAGGGGGGCAGGGAGTTTGGAGACCCAGTACTTC. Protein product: CASRGAGSLETQYF. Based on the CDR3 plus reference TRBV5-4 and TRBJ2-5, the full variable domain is ETGVTQSPTHLIKTRGQQVTLRCSSQSGHNTVSWYQQALGQGPQFIFQYYREEENGRGNFPPRFSGLQFPNYSSELNVNALELDDSALYLCASRGAGSLETQYFGPGTRLLVL.

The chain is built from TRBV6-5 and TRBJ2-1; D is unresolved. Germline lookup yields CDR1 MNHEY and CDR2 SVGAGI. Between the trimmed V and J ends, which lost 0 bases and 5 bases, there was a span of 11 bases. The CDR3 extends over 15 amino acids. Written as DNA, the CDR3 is TGTGCCAGCAGTTACTCTTCTAGTGGCCACAATGAGCAGTTCTTC. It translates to CASSYSSSGHNEQFF.

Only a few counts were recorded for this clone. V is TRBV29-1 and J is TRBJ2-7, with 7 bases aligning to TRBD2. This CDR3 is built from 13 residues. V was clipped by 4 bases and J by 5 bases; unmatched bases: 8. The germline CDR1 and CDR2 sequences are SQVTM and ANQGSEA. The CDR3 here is CSVAPRTRHEQYF. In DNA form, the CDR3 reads TGCAGCGTTGCCCCCCGGACTAGACACGAGCAGTACTTC.

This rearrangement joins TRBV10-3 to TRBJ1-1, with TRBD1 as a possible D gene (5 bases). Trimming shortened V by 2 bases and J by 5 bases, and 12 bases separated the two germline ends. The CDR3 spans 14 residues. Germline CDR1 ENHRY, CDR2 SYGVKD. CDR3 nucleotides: TGTGCCATCAGTGAGAATGGGGCCCCAACTGAAGCTTTCTTT. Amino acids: CAISENGAPTEAFF.

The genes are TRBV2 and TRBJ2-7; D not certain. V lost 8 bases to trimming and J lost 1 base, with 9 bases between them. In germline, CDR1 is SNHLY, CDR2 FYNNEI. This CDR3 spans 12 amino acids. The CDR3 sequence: CASSPVSYEQYF. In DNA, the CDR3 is TGTGCCAGCTCCCCAGTTTCCTACGAGCAGTACTTC.

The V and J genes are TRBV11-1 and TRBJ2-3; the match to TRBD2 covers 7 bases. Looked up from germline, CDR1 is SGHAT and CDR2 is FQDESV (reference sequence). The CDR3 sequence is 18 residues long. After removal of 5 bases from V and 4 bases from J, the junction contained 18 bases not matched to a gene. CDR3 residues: CASSTGVLPGGGADTQYF. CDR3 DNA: TGTGCCAGCAGCACAGGAGTCCTCCCGGGAGGAGGGGCAGATACGCAGTATTTT. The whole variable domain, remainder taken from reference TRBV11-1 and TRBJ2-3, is EAEVAQSPRYKITEKSQAVAFWCDPISGHATLYWYRQILGQGPELLVQFQDESVVDDSQLPKDRFSAERLKGVDSTLKIQPAELGDSAMYLCASSTGVLPGGGADTQYFGPGTRLTVL.